The 29 T cell receptor beta chains below were found in one sample sequenced in a study of T-cell reconstitution after alpha-beta-depleted transplantation in children. The library targeted TCRbeta and was prepared with unique molecular identifiers. MiXCR, applied by TCRdb to the PCR reads, yields one record per CDR3 protein. The repertoire holds about 900,000 distinct CDR3 sequences, with about 26% as singletons. The sample here was PBMCs, mostly from graft donor cells, taken 360 days after TCRalphabeta/CD19-depleted stem cell transplant. The receptor source for this set is a boy younger than two who had a stem cell transplant for SCID, so the T cells may come from the graft donor.

This clonotype was counted a few times. The rearrangement links TRBV20-1 to TRBJ2-5; D call uncertain. V gave up 3 bases and J gave up 1 base, with 9 bases separating them. The germline CDR1 and CDR2 sequences are DFQATT and SNEGSKA (reference sequence). The CDR3 extends over 13 amino acids. The CDR3 nucleotides are TGCAGTGCTAGTAAGCCACCCCAAGAGACCCAGTACTTC. This sequence encodes CSASKPPQETQYF.

The chain links TRBV12-3 or TRBV12-4 to TRBJ2-1, with 7 bases identical to TRBD2. The CDR3 contains 15 residues. The V and J ends lost 3 bases and 4 bases, in that order; junction bases with no gene match: 6. In nucleotides, the CDR3 is TGTGCCAGCAGTTTGGACGGGGGGATATACAATGAGCAGTTCTTC. This encodes CASSLDGGIYNEQFF.

This clonotype was recorded a few times. V usage is TRBV7-9 and J usage is TRBJ1-4; a possible D gene is TRBD1 (5 bases). V lost 6 bases, J lost 7 bases, and 18 bases lay in between. The germline V gene encodes CDR1 SEHNR and CDR2 FQNEAQ (reference sequence). This CDR3 is 15 amino acids long. In DNA, the CDR3 is TGTGCCAGCAGAAAGAGGGGAACAGGTGGTGAAAAACTGTTTTTT. Translating it yields CASRKRGTGGEKLFF. Full variable domain (rest looked up from reference TRBV7-9 and TRBJ1-4): DTGVSQNPRHKITKRGQNVTFRCDPISEHNRLYWYRQTLGQGPEFLTYFQNEAQLEKSRLLSDRFSAERPKGSFSTLEIQRTEQGDSAMYLCASRKRGTGGEKLFFGSGTQLSVL.

The chain is built from TRBV6-2 or TRBV6-3 and TRBJ2-1; D remains ambiguous. The CDR3 covers 14 residues. The V end lost 0 bases, the J end lost 4 bases, and 7 bases lay between the germline ends. Germline V gene data show CDR1 as MNHEY and CDR2 as SVGEGT. Here the CDR3 reads CASSYSWLYNEQFF. The CDR3 bases are TGTGCCAGCAGTTACTCGTGGCTTTACAATGAGCAGTTCTTC.

This chain uses TRBV7-9 with TRBJ2-7; weak D call: TRBD2 (6 bases). The CDR3 contains 15 residues. The germline gives CDR1 SEHNR, CDR2 FQNEAQ (reference sequence). V was shortened by 6 bases and J by 3 bases, with 18 bases between the two germline ends. The CDR3 reads CASRPSAGGSYEQYF. CDR3 coding DNA: TGTGCCAGCAGACCATCAGCCGGGGGTAGCTACGAGCAGTACTTC.

The sample holds a few counts of this clonotype. The rearrangement joins TRBV20-1 to TRBJ2-7; unclear D gene. The germline gives CDR1 DFQATT, CDR2 SNEGSKA (reference sequence). The CDR3 length is 15 residues. Trimming shortened V by 7 bases and J by 0 bases, and 19 bases separated the two germline ends. CDR3 coding DNA: TGCAGTGTGACGTTAATAGGGTCGGGCTCCTACGAGCAGTACTTC. Protein: CSVTLIGSGSYEQYF.

The rearrangement uses TRBV2 and TRBJ2-5; D may be TRBD1 or TRBD2 (5 bases each). Germline V gene data show CDR1 as SNHLY and CDR2 as FYNNEI. Trimming stripped 6 bases from V and 4 bases from J, with 15 bases between. The CDR3 loop spans 14 amino acids. The CDR3, as DNA: TGTGCCAGCAGCGATTTCTCTGGGGGAGAGACCCAGTACTTC. It translates to CASSDFSGGETQYF.

The DNA for the CDR3 is TGTGCCAGCAGCCCCCGCGGGCCTCCAGCCCCAGATACGCAGTATTTT. This translates into CASSPRGPPAPDTQYF. V and J are TRBV7-9 and TRBJ2-3; a weak D match, TRBD2 (5 bases). There are 16 residues in the CDR3. In germline, CDR1 is SEHNR, CDR2 FQNEAQ (reference sequence). V was cut by 5 bases and J by 4 bases, with 19 bases left in between.

This clonotype was counted only a few times. The V and J genes are TRBV4-1 and TRBJ2-3; 12 nucleotides agree with TRBD2. J gave up 5 bases and V 3 bases, and 15 bases lay outside the gene matches. The CDR3 consists of 19 residues. The V gene's germline CDR1 is MGHRA and CDR2 YSYEKL. This CDR3 reads CASSHQRLAGARQGDTQYF. DNA for the CDR3: TGCGCCAGCAGCCACCAGAGACTAGCGGGGGCACGACAAGGAGATACGCAGTATTTT.

This clonotype was observed a handful of times. V and J are TRBV12-3 or TRBV12-4 and TRBJ1-3; D is possibly TRBD1 (5 bases). Between the trimmed V and J ends, which lost 4 bases and 4 bases, there was a span of 11 bases. CDR3 size: 14 residues. CDR3 nucleotides: TGTGCCAGCAGTTCCCCGGGGGTCGGAAACACCATATATTTT. It is translated as CASSSPGVGNTIYF.

This clonotype showed up many times. This sequence joins TRBV25-1 and TRBJ1-5; D might be TRBD1 (5 bases). Germline V lookup: CDR1 MGHDK, CDR2 SYGVNS. The CDR3 has 13 amino acids. V was pared by 8 bases and J by 6 bases, with 14 bases between. Here the CDR3 DNA reads TGTGCCAGCTGGGCAGGGAGCGGTCAGCCCCAGCATTTT. Translated: CASWAGSGQPQHF.

V and J are TRBV20-1 and TRBJ2-7, with D perhaps TRBD1 (5 bases). The CDR3 extends over 14 amino acids. V was cut by 2 bases and J by 2 bases, with 13 bases left in between. Looked up from germline, CDR1 is DFQATT and CDR2 is SNEGSKA (reference sequence). The CDR3 protein is CSARWAGSPYEQYF. The CDR3 coding sequence is TGCAGTGCTAGATGGGCAGGGTCCCCCTACGAGCAGTACTTC.

The rearrangement uses TRBV5-6 and TRBJ1-5; TRBD1 is a possible D gene (5 bases). CDR3 length equals 15 residues. V lost 4 bases and J lost 0, with 11 bases in between. Germline-derived CDR1 and CDR2 are SGHDT and YYEEEE. CDR3: CASSPGPYSNQPQHF. In nucleotides, the CDR3 is TGTGCCAGCAGCCCGGGACCTTATAGCAATCAGCCCCAGCATTTT.

The chain couples TRBV11-2 to TRBJ1-1; 11 bases map to TRBD1. Trimming at V came to 5 bases and at J to 5 bases, leaving 4 bases not matched to a gene. Per germline, CDR1 SGHAT and CDR2 FQNNGV. The CDR3 length is 14 residues. CDR3 in DNA: TGTGCCAGCAGCACGGACAGGGGGCGGACTGAAGCTTTCTTT. The encoded protein is CASSTDRGRTEAFF.

This clonotype occurred a few times. This chain joins TRBV7-7 and TRBJ1-2; D unclear. The germline V and J ends were trimmed by 8 bases and 1 base, with 11 bases remaining between them. The CDR3 sequence is 13 residues long. Germline V gene data show CDR1 as SSHAT and CDR2 as FNYEAQ (reference sequence). The chain's CDR3 is CASGGRLNYGYTF. CDR3 coding DNA: TGTGCCAGCGGTGGCAGGCTTAACTATGGCTACACCTTC. Full variable domain (remainder filled in from reference TRBV7-7 and TRBJ1-2): GAGVSQSPRYKVTKRGQDVTLRCDPISSHATLYWYQQALGQGPEFLTYFNYEAQPDKSGLPSDRFSAERPEGSISTLTIQRTEQRDSAMYRCASGGRLNYGYTFGSGTRLTVV.

The gene calls are TRBV15 and TRBJ2-4; a weak D match, TRBD1 (6 bases). The CDR3 length is 15 residues. Germline CDR1 reads LNHNV; CDR2 reads YYDKDF (reference sequence). Trimming removed 3 bases from V and 1 base from J, with 10 bases in between. CDR3 amino acids: CATSSFDRAKNIQYF. The CDR3 DNA follows: TGTGCCACCAGCAGCTTCGACAGGGCCAAAAACATTCAGTACTTC.

About this clonotype: A much larger clone differs by one base, so this may be a read error. The V call is TRBV28, the J call TRBJ2-1; a weak D match, TRBD2 (6 bases). The CDR3 extends over 15 amino acids. V lost 5 bases and J 9 bases, leaving 20 bases between the germline ends. The germline V gene encodes CDR1 MDHEN and CDR2 SYDVKM. In nucleotides, the CDR3 is TGTGCCAGCAGTGCGTTACGGGGGTTAAAGGGTGAGCAGTTCTTC. This translates into CASSALRGLKGEQFF.

This clonotype has a handful of counts. The genes are TRBV7-9 and TRBJ2-3; 8 bases are a match to TRBD1. The germline gives CDR1 SEHNR, CDR2 FQNEAQ (reference sequence). V was pared by 5 bases and J by 2 bases, with 6 bases of the junction left unmatched. The CDR3 spans 15 residues. The CDR3 sequence: CASSKPGGPTDTQYF. The CDR3 DNA is TGTGCCAGCAGCAAACCAGGGGGCCCCACAGATACGCAGTATTTT.

This clonotype showed up just a few times. V is TRBV29-1 and J is TRBJ2-6; D is unclear. Germline-derived CDR1 and CDR2 are SQVTM and ANQGSEA. V shed 7 bases and J shed 1 base, with 17 bases lying between them. The length of the CDR3 is 16 residues. The CDR3 here is CSARISKSSGANVLTF. CDR3 DNA: TGCAGCGCTAGAATTTCGAAATCTTCTGGGGCCAACGTCCTGACTTTC.

This clonotype came up a few times. CDR3 nucleotide sequence: TGCGCCAGCAGCTTTGGGACACTTAAAAACACTGAAGCTTTCTTT. This gives the protein CASSFGTLKNTEAFF. The chain recombines TRBV5-1 with TRBJ1-1, with a tentative D call TRBD1 (6 bases). V lost 2 bases and J lost 2, with 13 bases in between. This CDR3 comprises 15 residues. CDR1 is SGHRS and CDR2 is YFSETQ in the germline V gene. Using reference TRBV5-1 and TRBJ1-1 for the parts outside the CDR3, the full variable domain is KAGVTQTPRYLIKTRGQQVTLSCSPISGHRSVSWYQQTPGQGLQFLFEYFSETQRNKGNFPGRFSGRQFSNSRSEMNVSTLELGDSALYLCASSFGTLKNTEAFFGQGTRLTVV.

The V and J genes are TRBV2 and TRBJ2-3; 9 bases are a match to TRBD1. The V gene's germline CDR1 is SNHLY and CDR2 FYNNEI. Trimming took 5 bases from V and 3 from J; bases not matched to a gene: 9. The CDR3 is 16 residues long. This CDR3 is CASSPQGATRTDTQYF. CDR3 DNA sequence: TGTGCCAGCAGTCCACAGGGGGCGACCCGGACAGATACGCAGTATTTT.

V is TRBV20-1 and J is TRBJ2-5, with D tentatively TRBD1 (6 bases). Trimming took 1 base from V and 5 from J, leaving 23 bases between them. In germline, CDR1 is DFQATT, CDR2 SNEGSKA (reference sequence). CDR3 size: 17 residues. CDR3 amino acids: CSARVNGQLNEMETQYF. The CDR3 DNA reads TGCAGTGCTAGAGTTAACGGACAGCTGAATGAAATGGAGACCCAGTACTTC.

The CDR3 DNA reads TGTGCCAGCAGTTACTTCCCGGGGCAGGGGGGTACTAGCGGGGACAATGAGCAGTTCTTC. Protein: CASSYFPGQGGTSGDNEQFF. The chain combines TRBV6-2 or TRBV6-3 with TRBJ2-1; 10 positions match TRBD2. The CDR3 covers 20 residues. V was pared by 1 base and J by 5 bases, with 17 bases of the junction left unmatched. Germline V gives CDR1 MNHEY, CDR2 SVGEGT.

This clonotype was recorded a few times. The genes are TRBV18 and TRBJ2-1; possibly TRBD2 for D (6 bases). The CDR3 extends over 17 amino acids. CDR1 is KGHSH, CDR2 LQKENI, per germline. V lost 7 bases and J 0 bases, leaving 19 bases between the germline ends. The CDR3 DNA is TGTGCCAGCTGGAGCGGGCTATCCCCTTTCTCCTACAATGAGCAGTTCTTC. It translates to CASWSGLSPFSYNEQFF. Full variable domain (remainder filled in from reference TRBV18 and TRBJ2-1): NAGVMQNPRHLVRRRGQEARLRCSPMKGHSHVYWYRQLPEEGLKFMVYLQKENIIDESGMPKERFSAEFPKEGPSILRIQQVVRGDSAAYFCASWSGLSPFSYNEQFFGPGTRLTVL.

This clonotype was picked up many times. The gene calls are TRBV7-2 and TRBJ2-1; no reliable D call. This CDR3 is 13 amino acids long. Germline V gives CDR1 SGHTA, CDR2 FQGNSA. Trimming left V 1 base short and J 1 base short, with 2 bases between. For the CDR3, the DNA is TGTGCCAGCAGCTTAGTGTCCTACAATGAGCAGTTCTTC. As protein: CASSLVSYNEQFF.

The chain uses TRBV20-1 and TRBJ2-3; D is uncertain. The CDR3 runs 11 residues. The V and J ends lost 5 bases and 2 bases respectively, with 5 bases between them. CDR1 and CDR2 (germline): DFQATT, SNEGSKA (reference sequence). The CDR3 DNA reads as TGCAGTGCTTTGAACACAGATACGCAGTATTTT. Encoded protein: CSALNTDTQYF.

The genes are TRBV5-1 and TRBJ2-7; D possibly matches TRBD1 or TRBD2 (5 bases each). The CDR3 is made up of 13 amino acids. V dropped 5 bases and J dropped 6 bases, with 15 bases sitting between them. CDR1 is SGHRS and CDR2 is YFSETQ in the germline V gene. The CDR3 region has the DNA TGCGCCAGCAGTCTAGGGACCGGACTCGAGCAGTACTTC. Amino acids: CASSLGTGLEQYF.

V and J are TRBV6-5 and TRBJ2-2; D is perhaps TRBD1 (5 bases). The CDR3 is made up of 14 amino acids. V shed 0 bases and J shed 6 bases, with 8 bases lying between them. Germline values: CDR1 MNHEY, CDR2 SVGAGI. Written as DNA, the CDR3 is TGTGCCAGCAGTTACTCGACAGAGGCCGGGGAGCTGTTTTTT. Residues: CASSYSTEAGELFF.

The chain links TRBV10-3 to TRBJ2-1, with 10 bases that match TRBD1. The CDR3 sequence is 15 residues long. Germline values: CDR1 ENHRY, CDR2 SYGVKD. The V gene end was trimmed by 2 bases and the J gene end by 8 bases; junction bases not matched to a gene: 6. CDR3 region: CAISEPGQGVDEQFF. The DNA for the CDR3 is TGTGCCATCAGTGAGCCCGGACAGGGGGTCGATGAGCAGTTCTTC.